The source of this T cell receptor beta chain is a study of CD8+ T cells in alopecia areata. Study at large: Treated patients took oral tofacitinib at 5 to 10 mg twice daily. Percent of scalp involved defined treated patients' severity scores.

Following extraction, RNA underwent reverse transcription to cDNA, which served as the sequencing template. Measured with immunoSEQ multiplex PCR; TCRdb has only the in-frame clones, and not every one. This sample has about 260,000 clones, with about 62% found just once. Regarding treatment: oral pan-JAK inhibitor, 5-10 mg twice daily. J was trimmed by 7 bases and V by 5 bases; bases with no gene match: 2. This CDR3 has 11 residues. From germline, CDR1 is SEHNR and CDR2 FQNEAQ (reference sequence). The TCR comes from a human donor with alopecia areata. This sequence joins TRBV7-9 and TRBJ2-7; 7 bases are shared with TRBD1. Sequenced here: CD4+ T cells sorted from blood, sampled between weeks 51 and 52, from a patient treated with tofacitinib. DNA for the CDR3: TGTGCCAGCAGCACGGGACAGGAGCAGTACTTC. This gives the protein CASSTGQEQYF.